This T cell receptor (beta chain) is from a study of beta chain features in type 1 diabetes. Study conclusions and caveats: For Type 1 diabetes patients, all four CD4+ subsets carried TCRB CDR3s that were moderately but significantly shorter. Compared to healthy donors, patients appeared to have naive, central memory and Treg TCRB repertoires that were more alike.

In the case of this clone: The antigen is undetermined.

TCRB transcripts that were expressed got sequenced, as all of the isolated RNA had been reverse transcribed. Profiling relied on immunoSEQ multiplex PCR, and the TCRdb table lists in-frame clones only, not all of them. The repertoire consists of fewer than 350,000 clones, with 14% to 15% occurring once and the leading ten covering about 0.014%. V lost 6 bases and J lost 3, with 8 bases in between. The CDR3 has 12 amino acids. CDR1 and CDR2 from the germline V gene are MDHEN and SYDVKM. The gene calls are TRBV28 and TRBJ1-1; D unclear. This receptor was obtained from a man in his late teens or twenties with type 1 diabetes. The sequencing sample was made of naive CD4+ T cells from blood. The CDR3 region has the DNA TGTGCCAGCAGGAGCCTTGACACTGAAGCTTTCTTT. Residues: CASRSLDTEAFF. Variable domain in full (rest from reference TRBV28 and TRBJ1-1): DVKVTQSSRYLVKRTGEKVFLECVQDMDHENMFWYRQDPGLGLRLIYFSYDVKMKEKGDIPEGYSVSREKKERFSLILESASTNQTSMYLCASRSLDTEAFFGQGTRLTVV.